This entry concerns a single TCR beta chain. The CDR3 runs 13 residues. The J segment lost 5 bases and the V segment lost 3 bases, leaving 2 bases of the junction unmatched. Per germline, CDR1 SNHLY and CDR2 FYNNEI. Original processing methods: Reference gene primers were amplified, and this amplification served to estimate nucleated cell counts. Clones were sequenced by immunoSEQ multiplex PCR, and TCRdb holds only the in-frame ones, with some missing. V, J and clone size reflect that table, while D and trimming were determined from the DNA. Counted here are fewer than 70,000 clones, almost 85% occurring once; the ten biggest clones make up 8.8%. These data originate in a study of blood T cell repertoires in COVID-19. Study information: COVID-19 samples, acute and convalescent, were from the United States, Italy and Spain. T cells, B-cell-depleted T cells, or PBMCs provided the cDNA or gDNA that served as material.

The sequence was collected from a man aged 45-65 years with active COVID-19. Input material: peripheral blood. The gene calls are TRBV2 and TRBJ2-5; 8 nucleotides align to TRBD2. Here the CDR3 reads CASSDIAGETQYF. The DNA of the CDR3 is TGTGCCAGCAGTGATATAGCGGGGGAGACCCAGTACTTC. Using reference TRBV2 and TRBJ2-5 for the parts outside the CDR3, the full variable domain is EPEVTQTPSHQVTQMGQEVILRCVPISNHLYFYWYRQILGQKVEFLVSFYNNEISEKSEIFDDQFSVERPDGSNFTLKIRSTKLEDSAMYFCASSDIAGETQYFGPGTRLLVL.